The 21 T cell receptor beta chains listed next were all sequenced from one sample in a study of blood T cell repertoires in COVID-19. Sequencing was performed with immunoSEQ multiplex PCR; in TCRdb, only in-frame clones are kept and a portion is missing. The sample lists about 400,000 clones; about 85% were seen once. The sample was PBMCs or T cells enriched from blood (not recorded which). Source of these receptors: a woman under 30 with acute COVID-19.

The genes are TRBV7-6 and TRBJ2-1, with D perhaps matching TRBD2 (5 bases). Per germline, CDR1 SGHVS and CDR2 FNYEAQ. Deletions cut 5 bases from V and 4 bases from J, with 18 bases between. This CDR3 region has 16 residues. The CDR3 loop reads CASSTRTGSAYNEQFF. CDR3 DNA: TGTGCCAGCAGCACTAGAACGGGTAGCGCGTACAATGAGCAGTTCTTC.

This chain connects TRBV5-1 to TRBJ2-2; 7 bases align to TRBD1. The CDR3 extends over 17 amino acids. Germline CDR1 and CDR2: SGHRS and YFSETQ. V trimming: 1 base; J trimming: 4 bases; junction bases outside the gene matches: 10. The CDR3 loop reads CASSLPPDRASTGELFF. The CDR3, as DNA: TGCGCCAGCAGCTTGCCACCCGACAGGGCTAGCACCGGGGAGCTGTTTTTT.

The chain uses TRBV15 and TRBJ1-6; 7 bases line up with TRBD1. V shed 5 bases and J 7 bases; nucleotides not matched to a gene: 8. Germline lookup yields CDR1 LNHNV and CDR2 YYDKDF (reference sequence). The length of the CDR3 is 15 residues. As DNA, the CDR3 is TGTGCCACCAGCGTCGACAGGGACCGAAATTCACCCCTCCACTTT. It specifies CATSVDRDRNSPLHF. The full variable domain, completed using reference TRBV15 and TRBJ1-6, is DAMVIQNPRYQVTQFGKPVTLSCSQTLNHNVMYWYQQKSSQAPKLLFHYYDKDFNNEADTPDNFQSRRPNTSFCFLDIRSPGLGDTAMYLCATSVDRDRNSPLHFGNGTRLTVT.

This clone was found a few times. This sample also contains other DNA sequences that code for the same CDR3. The gene calls are TRBV2 and TRBJ1-5; D perhaps matches TRBD1 (5 bases). Trimming left V 8 bases short and J 1 base short, with 9 bases between. Germline CDR1 is SNHLY and CDR2 is FYNNEI. CDR3 length equals 13 residues. The CDR3 loop is CASGTQSNQPQHF. The CDR3 nucleotides are TGTGCCAGCGGGACTCAGAGCAATCAGCCCCAGCATTTT.

This rearrangement joins TRBV19 to TRBJ2-3, with 12 positions matching TRBD2. V lost 3 bases, J lost 3 bases, and 4 bases stayed unmatched. Looked up from germline, CDR1 is LNHDA and CDR2 is SQIVND (reference sequence). This CDR3 comprises 16 residues. CDR3 sequence: CASSMPSGGVTDTQYF. The CDR3 DNA reads as TGTGCCAGTAGTATGCCTAGCGGGGGGGTAACAGATACGCAGTATTTT.

The rearrangement joins TRBV20-1 to TRBJ1-1; D is undetermined. CDR1 and CDR2 from the germline V gene are DFQATT and SNEGSKA (reference sequence). The CDR3 has 14 residues. Between the trimmed V and J ends, which lost 3 bases and 0 bases, there was a span of 11 bases. The CDR3 is CSASWGDMNTEAFF. The DNA of the CDR3 is TGCAGTGCTAGTTGGGGAGACATGAACACTGAAGCTTTCTTT.

The rearrangement links TRBV2 to TRBJ1-1, with TRBD1 as a possible D gene (6 bases). The germline V gene encodes CDR1 SNHLY and CDR2 FYNNEI. The CDR3 contains 14 residues. Trimming took 6 bases from V and 0 from J, leaving 11 bases between them. CDR3 nucleotide sequence: TGTGCCAGCAGGAACAGGGTATTGAACACTGAAGCTTTCTTT. Its translation is CASRNRVLNTEAFF.

The J gene is TRBJ2-3, the V gene TRBV20-1; D may be TRBD1 (6 bases). This CDR3 is built from 11 residues. Germline-derived CDR1 and CDR2 are DFQATT and SNEGSKA (reference sequence). Trimming took off 1 base at V and 8 bases at J, with 7 bases between the two ends. The CDR3 sequence is CSARGGPTQYF. CDR3 in DNA: TGCAGTGCTAGAGGGGGGCCTACGCAGTATTTT.

The V call is TRBV27, the J call TRBJ2-5; perhaps TRBD2 as D (5 bases). Germline V gene lookup returns CDR1 MNHEY and CDR2 SMNVEV (reference sequence). The CDR3 is 12 residues long. V was cut by 9 bases and J by 3 bases, with 11 bases left in between. CDR3 DNA sequence: TGTGCCAGTTGGGGAGCAAAAGAGACCCAGTACTTC. Its protein product is CASWGAKETQYF.

The chain is built from TRBV4-2 and TRBJ2-5; possibly TRBD2 for D (7 bases). From germline, CDR1 is LGHNA and CDR2 YNFKEQ. The CDR3 consists of 16 residues. With 0 bases removed from V and 5 bases from J, the gap between germline ends came to 16 bases. This chain's CDR3 is CASSQDGGGLRETQYF. CDR3 in DNA: TGTGCCAGCAGCCAAGATGGGGGGGGCCTTCGGGAGACCCAGTACTTC.

The chain uses TRBV19 and TRBJ2-2, with D perhaps TRBD1 (5 bases). The CDR3 has 15 residues. Germline V gene lookup returns CDR1 LNHDA and CDR2 SQIVND (reference sequence). V was clipped by 4 bases and J by 0 bases, with 9 bases between them. CDR3 amino acids: CASSTKTANTGELFF. The CDR3 bases are TGTGCCAGTAGTACTAAGACAGCGAACACCGGGGAGCTGTTTTTT.

This sequence joins TRBV28 and TRBJ2-7, with 14 bases aligning to TRBD2. J lost 0 bases, V lost 4 bases, and 5 bases had no gene match. Germline CDR1 MDHEN, CDR2 SYDVKM. The length of the CDR3 is 17 residues. The CDR3 nucleotides read TGTGCCAGCAGTTCGCCAGGACTAGCGGGAGGCTCCTACGAGCAGTACTTC. This gives the protein CASSSPGLAGGSYEQYF.

This chain joins TRBV6-2 or TRBV6-3 and TRBJ2-1; perhaps TRBD2 as D (5 bases). This CDR3 has 14 amino acids. Germline values: CDR1 MNHEY, CDR2 SVGEGT. Trimming removed 5 bases from V and 2 bases from J, with 10 bases in between. CDR3 residues: CASSVRGTYNEQFF. DNA for the CDR3: TGTGCCAGCAGTGTACGGGGTACCTACAATGAGCAGTTCTTC.

The rearrangement links TRBV9 to TRBJ1-2; TRBD1 agrees at 7 bases. Unmatched junction bases numbered 7, after V lost 3 bases and J lost 2 bases. CDR1 and CDR2 from the germline V gene are SGDLS and YYNGEE. There are 15 residues in the CDR3. The DNA of the CDR3 is TGTGCCAGCAGCGCCCACGAACAGGGGAACTATGGCTACACCTTC. Translation: CASSAHEQGNYGYTF.

This clone was seen just once. V is TRBV3-1 (or the pseudogene TRBV3-2) and J is TRBJ1-6, with 7 bases lining up with TRBD1. The CDR3 covers 14 residues. V shed 6 bases and J 10 bases; nucleotides not matched to a gene: 9. The V gene's germline CDR1 is LGHDT and CDR2 YNNKEL (reference sequence). In DNA form, the CDR3 reads TGTGCCAGCAGAAGACAGGGAACTCGCTCACCCCTCCACTTT. Translated, it gives CASRRQGTRSPLHF.

The rearrangement uses TRBV12-3 or TRBV12-4 and TRBJ1-5; D remains unclear. The CDR3 runs to 13 residues. The V gene lost 4 bases and the J gene lost 7 bases, with 11 bases spanning the gap. CDR3 amino acids: CASSSTPTQPQHF. In DNA, the CDR3 is TGTGCCAGCAGTTCGACACCGACGCAGCCCCAGCATTTT.

This clone was seen only once. This sequence joins TRBV9 and TRBJ2-7; no clear D. This CDR3 has 13 residues. Germline CDR1 and CDR2: SGDLS and YYNGEE. The V end was cut by 0 bases, the J end by 5 bases, with 9 bases between. CDR3 in amino acids: CASSVDSINEQYF. Here the CDR3 DNA reads TGTGCCAGCAGCGTAGACAGTATCAACGAGCAGTACTTC.

This sequence joins TRBV7-2 and TRBJ2-5; 7 positions match TRBD2. V dropped 2 bases and J dropped 5; count of bases not matched to a gene: 14. Germline values: CDR1 SGHTA, CDR2 FQGNSA. This CDR3 region has 17 residues. The CDR3 coding sequence is TGTGCCAGCAGCTTAATTTTGGGCGGGAGTCAGCGGGAGACCCAGTACTTC. Translation gives CASSLILGGSQRETQYF.

This rearrangement joins TRBV20-1 to TRBJ2-3; 10 nucleotides align to TRBD2. Unmatched junction bases numbered 6, after V lost 3 bases and J lost 3 bases. CDR3 size: 15 residues. Germline CDR1 DFQATT, CDR2 SNEGSKA (reference sequence). CDR3 amino acids: CSASMSGRGTDTQYF. The CDR3 nucleotides read TGCAGTGCTAGTATGAGCGGGAGGGGGACAGATACGCAGTATTTT.

This chain uses TRBV19 with TRBJ1-5; possible D gene TRBD1, 5 bases. The CDR3 consists of 15 residues. V dropped 3 bases and J dropped 6 bases, with 15 bases sitting between them. Germline V gene lookup returns CDR1 LNHDA and CDR2 SQIVND (reference sequence). The CDR3 nucleotides are TGTGCCAGTAGTATCCTTCAGGGCGGGGGTCAGCCCCAGCATTTT. Amino acids: CASSILQGGGQPQHF.

The genes are TRBV12-5 and TRBJ2-2, with 9 positions matching TRBD1. Trimming at V came to 7 bases and at J to 5 bases, leaving 8 bases not matched to a gene. The CDR3 totals 15 residues. CDR1 and CDR2 from the germline V gene are LGHNT and FRNRAP. Written as DNA, the CDR3 is TGTGCTAGTGCCTCCGGGACAGGGAGGACCGGGGAGCTGTTTTTT. This codes for CASASGTGRTGELFF.